These 20 T cell receptor beta chains originate from one sample sequenced in a study of blood T cell repertoires in COVID-19 (dated by TCRdb to 2019 to 2021). Libraries were built with the immunoSEQ multiplex PCR assay. Not all clones reach the TCRdb copy of this immuneACCESS table, which keeps in-frame sequences only. Checked studies attribute under half of the gap to unresolved V genes and leave the rest unexplained. The sample table holds about 310,000 clones, of which roughly 90% were seen once. Of the sample, 2.5% to 3.5% falls within the top ten clones. Material: peripheral blood. The receptors here all came from a young woman with COVID-19, enrolled during active disease.

The chain links TRBV7-9 to TRBJ2-3; 11 bases are a match to TRBD2. From germline, CDR1 is SEHNR and CDR2 FQNEAQ (reference sequence). This CDR3 is built from 16 residues. Trimming removed 5 bases from V and 2 bases from J; junction bases left unmatched: 6. In DNA form, the CDR3 reads TGTGCCAGCAGCGACACTAGCGGGAGTTTCACAGATACGCAGTATTTT. Its protein product is CASSDTSGSFTDTQYF.

The chain joins TRBV5-5 to TRBJ1-2; D may be TRBD1 (5 bases). The germline V gene encodes CDR1 SGHKS and CDR2 YYEKEE (reference sequence). The CDR3 length is 14 residues. Trimming shortened V by 0 bases and J by 4 bases, and 10 bases separated the two germline ends. CDR3 protein: CASSLVWGGYGYTF. In DNA form, the CDR3 reads TGTGCCAGCAGCTTGGTGTGGGGCGGCTATGGCTACACCTTC.

This chain connects TRBV19 to TRBJ2-3; 10 bases agree with TRBD2. The V gene end was trimmed by 4 bases and the J gene end by 4 bases; junction bases not matched to a gene: 29. The length of the CDR3 is 23 residues. Germline V lookup: CDR1 LNHDA, CDR2 SQIVND (reference sequence). For the CDR3, the DNA is TGTGCCAGTAGTAGTCCCTCCCTAGCGGGAGCCAACCTCGTAGCCACATTCGCAGATACGCAGTATTTT. It codes for CASSSPSLAGANLVATFADTQYF. Full variable domain (remainder filled in from reference TRBV19 and TRBJ2-3): DGGITQSPKYLFRKEGQNVTLSCEQNLNHDAMYWYRQDPGQGLRLIYYSQIVNDFQKGDIAEGYSVSREKKESFPLTVTSAQKNPTAFYLCASSSPSLAGANLVATFADTQYFGPGTRLTVL.

The chain combines TRBV2 with TRBJ1-3; D possibly corresponds to TRBD1 (6 bases). V was cut by 11 bases and J by 0 bases, with 14 bases left in between. This CDR3 spans 14 amino acids. Germline V gene data show CDR1 as SNHLY and CDR2 as FYNNEI. As DNA, the CDR3 is TGTGCCGGCCGACAGGCCAACTCTGGAAACACCATATATTTT. Its protein product is CAGRQANSGNTIYF. Full variable domain (missing parts from reference TRBV2 and TRBJ1-3): EPEVTQTPSHQVTQMGQEVILRCVPISNHLYFYWYRQILGQKVEFLVSFYNNEISEKSEIFDDQFSVERPDGSNFTLKIRSTKLEDSAMYFCAGRQANSGNTIYFGEGSWLTVV.

The rearrangement joins TRBV7-2 to TRBJ1-6; 7 positions agree with TRBD1. The CDR3 sequence is 15 residues long. V lost 5 bases, J lost 5 bases, and 6 bases stayed unmatched. The germline gives CDR1 SGHTA, CDR2 FQGNSA. The CDR3 spells CASSLATGNNSPLHF. The DNA for the CDR3 is TGTGCCAGCAGCCTCGCGACAGGGAATAATTCACCCCTCCACTTT.

The chain links TRBV19 to TRBJ1-1, with 8 positions matching TRBD1. Germline V gene data show CDR1 as LNHDA and CDR2 as SQIVND (reference sequence). V lost 9 bases and J lost 5; bases outside the gene matches: 8. The CDR3 is made up of 13 amino acids. CDR3: CASGQGGKTEAFF. CDR3 DNA sequence: TGTGCCAGCGGACAGGGAGGGAAGACTGAAGCTTTCTTT. The variable domain in full, with the rest retrieved from reference TRBV19 and TRBJ1-1, is DGGITQSPKYLFRKEGQNVTLSCEQNLNHDAMYWYRQDPGQGLRLIYYSQIVNDFQKGDIAEGYSVSREKKESFPLTVTSAQKNPTAFYLCASGQGGKTEAFFGQGTRLTVV.

CDR3 in DNA: TGTGCTAGTGCTAGCGGGCTATCCTACAATGAGCAGTTCTTC. Protein sequence: CASASGLSYNEQFF. The V call is TRBV12-5, the J call TRBJ2-1; the match to TRBD2 covers 8 bases. V lost 7 bases to trimming and J lost 1 base; unmatched junction nucleotides: 3. The CDR3 extends over 14 amino acids. Per the germline V gene, CDR1 is LGHNT and CDR2 is FRNRAP.

The chain uses TRBV27 and TRBJ2-1; 7 positions match TRBD1. The CDR3 contains 21 residues. Germline lookup yields CDR1 MNHEY and CDR2 SMNVEV (reference sequence). The ends lost 3 bases at V and 0 bases at J; junction bases unmatched: 20. The CDR3 DNA follows: TGTGCCAGCAGTTTCCGTTCCGCGTACAGGGGCCCGAACAGCTCCTACAATGAGCAGTTCTTC. Translating it yields CASSFRSAYRGPNSSYNEQFF.

The gene calls are TRBV30 and TRBJ1-5; 9 bases map to TRBD1. The CDR3 has 15 residues. The germline gives CDR1 GTSNPN, CDR2 SVGIG (reference sequence). V dropped 2 bases and J dropped 2; count of bases not matched to a gene: 4. DNA of the CDR3: TGTGCCTGGAGTCGGACAGGGGTAGGCAATCAGCCCCAGCATTTT. It translates to CAWSRTGVGNQPQHF.

The chain employs TRBV5-4 and TRBJ2-3; TRBD2 agrees at 8 bases. In germline, CDR1 is SGHNT, CDR2 YYREEE (reference sequence). CDR3 size: 15 residues. V trimming: 4 bases; J trimming: 4 bases; junction bases outside the gene matches: 8. CDR3 sequence reads: CASSRGTSSSDTQYF. CDR3 nucleotides: TGTGCCAGCAGCCGGGGGACTAGTTCATCAGATACGCAGTATTTT.

The chain employs TRBV7-9 and TRBJ1-1; TRBD1 is a possible D gene (5 bases). CDR3 size: 14 residues. The V gene lost 8 bases and the J gene lost 3 bases, with 16 bases spanning the gap. Looked up from germline, CDR1 is SEHNR and CDR2 is FQNEAQ (reference sequence). Here the CDR3 DNA reads TGTGCCAGCGGTTTGGCAGGGCCCCACACTGAAGCTTTCTTT. Its protein is CASGLAGPHTEAFF.

This rearrangement joins TRBV7-2 to TRBJ1-4; maybe TRBD1 (5 bases). Germline-derived CDR1 and CDR2 are SGHTA and FQGNSA. The CDR3 consists of 15 residues. Trimming shortened V by 0 bases and J by 2 bases, and 7 bases separated the two germline ends. Written as DNA, the CDR3 is TGTGCCAGCAGCTTAGCGGCAGGGACTAATGAAAAACTGTTTTTT. The encoded protein is CASSLAAGTNEKLFF.

The chain joins TRBV10-2 to TRBJ2-1; perhaps TRBD2 as D (6 bases). The CDR3 loop spans 15 amino acids. Trimming took 6 bases from V and 7 from J, leaving 19 bases between them. Per the germline V gene, CDR1 is WSHSY and CDR2 is SAAADI. The CDR3 spells CASSPGLAIKNEQFF. CDR3 DNA: TGCGCCAGCAGCCCCGGCCTAGCGATTAAAAATGAGCAGTTCTTC.

V is TRBV5-1 and J is TRBJ2-1; 7 positions agree with TRBD2. CDR1 and CDR2 (germline): SGHRS, YFSETQ. The CDR3 has 14 residues. The V and J ends lost 6 bases and 2 bases, in that order; junction bases with no gene match: 5. The CDR3 sequence: CASTPSGTYNEQFF. The CDR3 DNA reads as TGCGCCAGCACCCCTAGCGGAACCTACAATGAGCAGTTCTTC.

This chain links TRBV2 with TRBJ1-1, with D possibly TRBD1 on 5 matching bases. This CDR3 comprises 13 residues. V lost 6 bases and J 9 bases, leaving 17 bases between the germline ends. Per the germline V gene, CDR1 is SNHLY and CDR2 is FYNNEI. Written as DNA, the CDR3 is TGTGCCAGCAGGGCCGGGAGAGGGGCACAAGCTTTCTTT. Protein sequence: CASRAGRGAQAFF.

The CDR3 is CASNVAGTNEVYTF. CDR3 sequence (DNA): TGTGCCAGTAACGTGGCCGGGACAAATGAAGTCTACACCTTC. The chain couples TRBV19 to TRBJ1-2; tentative D call: TRBD1 (6 bases). This CDR3 has 14 residues. V lost 7 bases, J lost 10 bases, and 22 bases lay in between. Germline values: CDR1 LNHDA, CDR2 SQIVND (reference sequence).

V and J are TRBV19 and TRBJ2-5; weak D call: TRBD2 (5 bases). Per germline, CDR1 LNHDA and CDR2 SQIVND (reference sequence). V was shortened by 8 bases and J by 4 bases, with 11 bases between the two germline ends. CDR3 size: 12 residues. CDR3 DNA sequence: TGTGCCAGTCCGTCCCGGGGAGAGACCCAGTACTTC. Protein product: CASPSRGETQYF.

The chain uses TRBV11-2 and TRBJ2-7; D gene uncertain. Germline-derived CDR1 and CDR2 are SGHAT and FQNNGV. This CDR3 has 12 amino acids. Trimming took 5 bases from V and 6 from J, leaving 11 bases between them. CDR3 sequence reads: CASSREVGEQYF. CDR3 nucleotide sequence: TGTGCCAGCAGCAGAGAGGTGGGCGAGCAGTACTTC.

V is TRBV7-2 and J is TRBJ1-2; 9 positions agree with TRBD1. The CDR3 is made up of 16 amino acids. Germline V lookup: CDR1 SGHTA, CDR2 FQGNSA. V shed 2 bases, J shed 4 bases, and the junction held 8 bases outside the gene matches. The CDR3 loop is CASSLPQGAIGYGYTF. CDR3 nucleotides: TGTGCCAGCAGCTTACCACAGGGGGCTATCGGCTATGGCTACACCTTC.

The V call is TRBV5-4, the J call TRBJ2-1; TRBD2 aligns across 8 bases. The CDR3 runs 16 residues. CDR1 is SGHNT, CDR2 YYREEE, per germline (reference sequence). The trim removed 4 bases at V and 8 bases at J, leaving 14 bases unmatched. In DNA form, the CDR3 reads TGTGCCAGCAGCCGGGAAAGCGGGAGTGTTATAGATGAGCAGTTCTTC. It encodes CASSRESGSVIDEQFF.